The rows below give T cell receptor beta chains drawn from one sample of a study of cytomegalovirus exposure and HLA in healthy donors. The table came from immunoSEQ multiplex PCR; TCRdb's copy has only in-frame clones and leaves some out. The table includes over 150,000 clones, roughly three quarters detected once. The sample taken for sequencing was PBMCs. The receptors shown here come from a male donor in good health and CMV-seronegative. Each CDR3 is given with its conserved first and last residue. The D gene is left open where the match is weak. Size tells how often a clone was seen (once, few, many) or the class of an expanded clone, and some rows leave it out.

clone_size j_call d_call v_call cdr3_aa cdr3_nt
NA TRBJ2-1 TRBD2 TRBV2 CASTGEGLNEQFF TGTGCCAGCACGGGGGAGGGCCTTAATGAGCAGTTCTTC
NA TRBJ1-5 TRBD1 TRBV30 CAWSVDRVHGNQPQHF TGTGCCTGGAGTGTCGACAGGGTACACGGCAATCAGCCCCAGCATTTT
NA TRBJ2-1 NA TRBV30 CAWSADRLYNEQFF TGTGCCTGGAGCGCCGACAGGCTTTACAATGAGCAGTTCTTC
NA TRBJ2-1 NA TRBV7-9 CASSLVGGRTYNEQFF TGTGCCAGCAGCTTAGTTGGGGGGAGGACCTACAATGAGCAGTTCTTC
few TRBJ2-7 NA TRBV6-5 CASSYPRGEQYF TGTGCCAGCAGTTACCCCAGGGGCGAGCAGTACTTC
NA TRBJ1-1 NA TRBV2 CASSEVQGQAEAFF TGTGCCAGCAGTGAAGTGCAGGGCCAAGCTGAAGCTTTCTTT
NA TRBJ1-2 TRBD1 TRBV19 CASTETGEMNYGYTF TGTGCCAGTACCGAGACAGGGGAGATGAACTATGGCTACACCTTC
NA TRBJ2-7 TRBD2 TRBV29-1 CSVRQASGPYEQYF TGCAGCGTCCGCCAGGCTAGCGGGCCCTACGAGCAGTACTTC
once TRBJ1-1 TRBD1 TRBV6-5 CASSLTGAMNTEAFF TGTGCCAGCAGCCTCACAGGGGCCATGAACACTGAAGCTTTCTTT
NA TRBJ1-5 NA TRBV6-5 CASSYKDRDQPQHF TGTGCCAGCAGTTACAAGGACAGAGATCAGCCCCAGCATTTT
NA TRBJ2-1 TRBD1 TRBV19 CASTSGTAYNEQFF TGTGCCAGTACCTCCGGGACAGCTTACAATGAGCAGTTCTTC
once TRBJ1-1 NA TRBV7-9 CASSLTTLAEAFF TGTGCCAGCAGCCTGACAACTTTAGCTGAAGCTTTCTTT
NA TRBJ2-1 NA TRBV6-5 CASRPLRYNEQFF TGTGCCAGCAGACCACTACGCTACAATGAGCAGTTCTTC
NA TRBJ1-1 NA TRBV18 CASSEEYQGTEAFF TGTGCCAGCTCAGAAGAATACCAGGGAACTGAAGCTTTCTTT
NA TRBJ1-1 NA TRBV4-1 CASSQVPARVNTEAFF TGCGCCAGCAGCCAAGTCCCCGCGCGGGTGAACACTGAAGCTTTCTTT
NA TRBJ2-2 NA TRBV5-4 CASSLGGDTGELFF TGTGCCAGCAGCTTGGGGGGGGACACCGGGGAGCTGTTTTTT
NA TRBJ1-6 TRBD1 TRBV2 CASIPGQGRTNSPLHF TGTGCCAGCATCCCGGGACAGGGAAGGACAAATTCACCCCTCCACTTT
NA TRBJ1-5 NA TRBV4-3 CASSQDPGGGVNQPQHF TGCGCCAGCAGCCAAGACCCCGGCGGGGGTGTTAATCAGCCCCAGCATTTT
NA TRBJ2-1 TRBD1 TRBV28 CASSLSGQGLDEQFF TGTGCCAGCAGTTTATCTGGACAGGGATTGGATGAGCAGTTCTTC
NA TRBJ1-1 NA TRBV9 CASSVGLRGTEAFF TGTGCCAGCAGCGTAGGTCTAAGGGGCACTGAAGCTTTCTTT
NA TRBJ1-5 TRBD1 TRBV19 CASIDRGLTGSNQPQHF TGTGCCAGTATAGACAGGGGGCTGACGGGAAGCAATCAGCCCCAGCATTTT
NA TRBJ2-7 TRBD2 TRBV15 CATSQKRGIYEQYF TGTGCCACGTCTCAAAAGCGGGGAATTTACGAGCAGTACTTC
NA TRBJ1-5 TRBD1 TRBV19 CASSDLQGMNQPQHF TGTGCCAGTAGTGATCTACAGGGGATGAATCAGCCCCAGCATTTT
once TRBJ1-1 NA TRBV19 CASKGAQGLPKAFF TGTGCCAGTAAAGGGGCCCAGGGCCTACCCAAGGCTTTCTTT
NA TRBJ1-1 NA TRBV5-1 CASSWSGVGGTEAFF TGCGCCAGCAGCTGGTCAGGCGTAGGGGGCACTGAAGCTTTCTTT
NA TRBJ2-3 TRBD2 TRBV28 CASSRGVGDTQYF TGTGCCAGCAGTCGGGGGGTAGGAGATACGCAGTATTTT
NA TRBJ1-4 NA TRBV2 CASSSQTTNEKLFF TGTGCCAGCAGTTCACAGACAACTAATGAAAAACTGTTTTTT
NA TRBJ2-3 TRBD2 TRBV28 CASTPERGWSDTQYF TGTGCCAGCACTCCCGAGCGGGGGTGGTCAGATACGCAGTATTTT
NA TRBJ1-2 TRBD1 TRBV7-8 CASSLPRQGGNGYTF TGTGCCAGCAGCTTACCTCGACAGGGCGGTAATGGCTACACCTTC
NA TRBJ2-2 NA TRBV6-6 CASSYASSDYTGELFF TGTGCCAGCAGTTATGCCTCTAGCGACTACACCGGGGAGCTGTTTTTT
NA TRBJ1-4 TRBD1 TRBV10-2 CASKDRTHEKLFF TGCGCCAGCAAGGACAGGACTCATGAAAAACTGTTTTTT
NA TRBJ2-7 NA TRBV5-1 CASSFMDSYEQYF TGCGCCAGCAGCTTCATGGACAGCTACGAGCAGTACTTC
NA TRBJ1-5 TRBD1 TRBV28 CASSTLQGDQPQHF TGTGCCAGCAGTACACTACAGGGGGATCAGCCCCAGCATTTT
few TRBJ1-2 TRBD1 TRBV6-5 CASSYSGQGRYTF TGTGCCAGCAGTTACTCGGGACAGGGTCGCTACACCTTC
once TRBJ1-5 NA TRBV5-1 CASSRGAGDGNQPQHF TGCGCCAGCAGCCGGGGGGCAGGAGACGGCAATCAGCCCCAGCATTTT
NA TRBJ2-2 NA TRBV6-5 CASHDSPRSGELFF TGTGCCAGCCATGACAGCCCAAGGTCGGGGGAGCTGTTTTTT
NA TRBJ2-1 TRBD2 TRBV6-1 CASSEYGSGGYNEQFF TGTGCCAGCAGTGAATATGGTAGCGGGGGGTACAATGAGCAGTTCTTC
NA TRBJ2-3 TRBD2 TRBV25-1 CASSEYKRGGQDTQYF TGTGCCAGCAGTGAATATAAGCGGGGGGGCCAAGATACGCAGTATTTT
NA TRBJ2-1 NA TRBV28 CASRDPARELSSYNEQFF TGTGCCAGCCGGGATCCCGCGCGCGAGTTGAGCTCCTACAATGAGCAGTTCTTC
once TRBJ2-1 TRBD2 TRBV14 CASSPVPGLAGGNQFF TGTGCCAGCAGCCCGGTCCCGGGACTAGCGGGAGGAAATCAGTTCTTC
NA TRBJ1-1 TRBD1 TRBV7-9 CASSSGQGRTEAFF TGTGCCAGCAGCTCCGGACAGGGAAGGACTGAAGCTTTCTTT
few TRBJ1-5 NA TRBV27 CASSLSRSSNQPQHF TGTGCCAGCAGTTTATCCAGATCGAGCAATCAGCCCCAGCATTTT
NA TRBJ2-2 NA TRBV6-1 CASILISVSGELFF TGTGCCAGCATCCTAATATCCGTCTCCGGGGAGCTGTTTTTT
NA TRBJ1-3 NA TRBV6-5 CASSPLGGSGNTIYF TGTGCCAGCAGTCCATTAGGGGGTTCTGGAAACACCATATATTTT
NA TRBJ2-7 NA TRBV27 CASSLSGIHEQYF TGTGCCAGCAGTTTGTCGGGGATCCACGAGCAGTACTTC
NA TRBJ1-4 NA TRBV2 CASSERQWKLFF TGTGCCAGCAGTGAAAGACAGTGGAAACTGTTTTTT
NA TRBJ2-7 TRBD2 TRBV7-8 CASSLEGGRHYEQYF TGTGCCAGCAGCTTAGAGGGCGGGAGACACTACGAGCAGTACTTC
NA TRBJ2-1 TRBD1 TRBV19 CASSPRDRVTNEQFF TGTGCCAGTAGTCCCCGGGACAGGGTGACAAATGAGCAGTTCTTC